The T cell receptor (beta chain) under discussion was sequenced for a study of blood T cell repertoires in COVID-19. Study information: Both acute and convalescent COVID-19 samples were obtained from the United States, Italy and Spain. Sources were T cells, B-cell-depleted T cells, or PBMCs; the material itself was cDNA or gDNA.

This CDR3 comprises 15 residues. V was cut by 0 bases and J by 4 bases, with 12 bases left in between. Per germline, CDR1 LGHDT and CDR2 YNNKEL (reference sequence). Per the original data handling: Reference gene primer amplification yielded estimated nucleated cell counts. TCRdb's copy holds only in-frame clones and misses some; the assay was immunoSEQ multiplex PCR. That table supplies the V and J calls and clone size; D and trimming were determined from the DNA. This sample carries around 380,000 clones, about four fifths of them seen once, and the ten largest clones take more than 0.85%. This chain joins TRBV3-1 (or the pseudogene TRBV3-2) and TRBJ1-2; D gene ambiguous. The specimen sequenced was peripheral blood. The sequence was collected from a human donor with acute or convalescent COVID-19. The donor label of this sample is uncertain. CDR3 nucleotides: TGTGCCAGCAGCCAAGATGGGCGGGCCCGCTATGGCTACACCTTC. This translates into CASSQDGRARYGYTF.